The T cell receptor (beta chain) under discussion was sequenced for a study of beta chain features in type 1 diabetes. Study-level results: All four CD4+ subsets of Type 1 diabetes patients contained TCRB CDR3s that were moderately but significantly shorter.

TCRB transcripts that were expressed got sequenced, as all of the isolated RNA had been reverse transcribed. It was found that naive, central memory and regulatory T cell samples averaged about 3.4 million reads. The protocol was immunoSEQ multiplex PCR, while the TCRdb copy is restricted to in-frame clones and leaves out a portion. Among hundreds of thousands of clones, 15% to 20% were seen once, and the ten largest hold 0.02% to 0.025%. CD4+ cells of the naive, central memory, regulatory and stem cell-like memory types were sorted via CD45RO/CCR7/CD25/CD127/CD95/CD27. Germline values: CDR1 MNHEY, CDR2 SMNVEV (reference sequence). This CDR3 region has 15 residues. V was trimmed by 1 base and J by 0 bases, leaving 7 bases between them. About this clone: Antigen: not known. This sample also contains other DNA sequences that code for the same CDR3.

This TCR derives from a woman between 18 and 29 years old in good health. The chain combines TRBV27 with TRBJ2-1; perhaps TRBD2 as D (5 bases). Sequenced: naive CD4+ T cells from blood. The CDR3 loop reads CASSLLGSSYNEQFF. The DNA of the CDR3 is TGTGCCAGCAGTTTATTAGGGAGCTCCTACAATGAGCAGTTCTTC.